This record covers a single TCR beta chain. Antigen specificity is unknown. The record originates from a study of cytomegalovirus exposure and HLA in healthy donors. V gave up 5 bases and J gave up 0 bases; unmatched junction bases: 11. Germline V gene lookup returns CDR1 GTSNPN and CDR2 SVGIG (reference sequence). The CDR3 consists of 16 residues. Study-wide results and limits: A later analysis reportedly identified an Asian-associated ancestry cluster as carrying fewer N-insertions than the roughly 670-donor mean. Earlier analysis looked at TCR beta V segments, and most were productive about 90% or about 30% of the time. Analysis was carried out at a later point, and it linked a missense DCLRE1C variant to TCR beta V- and J-gene trimming. Cytomegalovirus association was assigned to 150 to 200 TCR beta chains.

Primers included in the PCR were 60 Vbeta and 13 Jbeta primers. Repertoires were generated with immunoSEQ multiplex PCR, while TCRdb's copy carries only in-frame clones and drops some. This sample's clone table lists roughly 190,000 clones. Sequencing input: PBMCs. The rearrangement joins TRBV30 to TRBJ1-1, with 8 bases lining up with TRBD1. The clonotype was recovered from a man between 25 and 39 years old in good health and CMV-seronegative. CDR3 loop: CAWQTGVISLNTEAFF. In DNA, the CDR3 is TGTGCCTGGCAGACAGGGGTTATAAGTTTGAACACTGAAGCTTTCTTT.